These T cell receptor beta chains were read from a single sample in a study of blood T cell repertoires in COVID-19. Only in-frame clones appear in the TCRdb table, and some are missing; sequencing was by immunoSEQ multiplex PCR. The sample includes under 150,000 clones, around 82% of them seen just once. Sample: peripheral blood. The origin of the receptors is a man aged 80 or over with active or convalescent COVID-19. Each CDR3 is given with its conserved first and last residue. D genes are given only for firm matches. Where a row states a size, it is once, few, many or the class of an expanded clone; other rows omit it.

d_call	v_call	clone_size	j_call	cdr3_nt	cdr3_aa
.	TRBV4-1	.	TRBJ2-3	TGCGCCAGCAGCCATCATGACAGGCAGGACACAGATACGCAGTATTTT	CASSHHDRQDTDTQYF
TRBD2	TRBV6-5	.	TRBJ2-7	TGTGCCAGCAGTTCCCTAGCTAGCGGGGACTCCTACGAGCAGTACTTC	CASSSLASGDSYEQYF
TRBD1	TRBV4-3	.	TRBJ1-5	TGCGCCAGCAGCCAATCATGGGACAGGGGAAATCAGCCCCAGCATTTT	CASSQSWDRGNQPQHF
TRBD1	TRBV4-3	few	TRBJ2-7	TGCGCCAGCAGCCCAGGGACAGATTACGAGCAGTACTTC	CASSPGTDYEQYF
.	TRBV21-1	once	TRBJ1-3	TGTGCCAGCAGCAACAGACTTCCGGACAGGGCTGGAAACACCATATATTTT	CASSNRLPDRAGNTIYF
TRBD1	TRBV29-1	.	TRBJ1-6	TGCAGCGTCCGACAGGGGAGCTCCTATAATTCACCCCTCCACTTT	CSVRQGSSYNSPLHF
.	TRBV5-8	few	TRBJ2-4	TGTGCCAGCAGCCTGGGCGGGGGCCTTGGAAACATTCAGTACTTC	CASSLGGGLGNIQYF
TRBD2	TRBV10-1	.	TRBJ2-1	TGCGCCAGCAGTGAGTCGGCTAGCGGGGGAAATGAGCAGTTCTTC	CASSESASGGNEQFF
.	TRBV21-1	.	TRBJ2-1	TGTGCCAGCAGCAACAATCTCGGGTGCGGGCAGTTCTTC	CASSNNLGCGQFF
.	TRBV4-1	.	TRBJ1-1	TGCGCCAGCAGCCGACCGACAGAGAACACTGAAGCTTTCTTT	CASSRPTENTEAFF
.	TRBV18	.	TRBJ2-7	TGTGCCAGCTCACCATCAGGCAGTTCCTACGAGCAGTACTTC	CASSPSGSSYEQYF
.	TRBV5-5	.	TRBJ2-3	TGTGCCAGCTGGGGGGACCACACAGATACGCAGTATTTT	CASWGDHTDTQYF
.	TRBV6-6	.	TRBJ1-2	TGTGCCAGCAGTCAAACAGGGACCTATGGCTACACCTTC	CASSQTGTYGYTF
.	TRBV25-1	.	TRBJ2-5	TGTGCCAGCAGTGACCCCAGGACATACTATCAAGAGACCCAGTACTTC	CASSDPRTYYQETQYF
TRBD1	TRBV27	many	TRBJ2-7	TGTGCCAGCAGTTCTAGACAGGGGGTCTCCTACGAGCAGTACTTC	CASSSRQGVSYEQYF
TRBD2	TRBV2	.	TRBJ2-7	TGTGCCAGCAGTGTCCTTGGGACTAGCGGCGAGCAGTACTTC	CASSVLGTSGEQYF
.	TRBV6-5	.	TRBJ1-4	TGTGCCAGCAGTTCCTTAGCCGGGGGAAAACTGTTTTTT	CASSSLAGGKLFF
.	TRBV2	.	TRBJ2-5	TGTGCCAGCAGGGGGCTAGGGGACTTCGACTTACAAGAGACCCAGTACTTC	CASRGLGDFDLQETQYF
.	TRBV19	.	TRBJ1-2	TGTGCCAGTAGTATCCAACGGACAGATAATGGCTACACCTTC	CASSIQRTDNGYTF
.	TRBV7-3	.	TRBJ2-2	TGTGCCAGCAGCCCAGGTTCCGGGGGGAACACCGGGGAGCTGTTTTTT	CASSPGSGGNTGELFF
.	TRBV18	few	TRBJ1-2	TGTGCCAGCTCACCGGGGGGTTTCTTCTATGGCTACACCTTC	CASSPGGFFYGYTF
.	TRBV11-3	.	TRBJ2-2	TGTGCCACCAAAGCAACAGGGCCCGGGGAGCTGTTTTTT	CATKATGPGELFF
TRBD1	TRBV3-1/TRBV3-2	.	TRBJ1-2	TGTGCCAGCAGCCAAGATCTCTATTCCGTCAGGGGGGAGGATGGCTACACCTTC	CASSQDLYSVRGEDGYTF
TRBD1	TRBV5-1	.	TRBJ2-2	TGCGCCAGCAGCTACGACAGGGGGCTAAACACCGGGGAGCTGTTTTTT	CASSYDRGLNTGELFF
.	TRBV7-8	.	TRBJ2-5	TGTGCCAGCAGCCCCACTCTCCAAGAGACCCAGTACTTC	CASSPTLQETQYF
.	TRBV4-3	.	TRBJ1-3	TGCGCCAGCAGCCAAGATTATCCACAGGTCAAAAGAAACACCATATATTTT	CASSQDYPQVKRNTIYF
TRBD1	TRBV19	.	TRBJ1-2	TGTGCCAGTAGACGACAGAGAATTGGGACAGCGGGCGGCTACACCTTC	CASRRQRIGTAGGYTF
.	TRBV19	.	TRBJ1-3	TGTGCCAGTAGTATGCAGGCTGGAAACACCATATATTTT	CASSMQAGNTIYF
.	TRBV18	.	TRBJ1-1	TGTGCCAGCTCACCGACGACAGAACATGAAGCTTTCTTT	CASSPTTEHEAFF
.	TRBV7-2	.	TRBJ2-2	TGTGCCAGCAGCTTCCAGGTGAACACCGGGGAGCTGTTTTTT	CASSFQVNTGELFF
.	TRBV7-3	.	TRBJ2-1	TGTGCCAGCAGCGTCGGGGGTGAGCAGTTCTTC	CASSVGGEQFF
.	TRBV2	.	TRBJ1-6	TGTGCCAGCAGAACTCGTCCGGGTGACGGGGGATATAATTCACCCCTCCACTTT	CASRTRPGDGGYNSPLHF
.	TRBV15	.	TRBJ1-3	TGTGCCACCAGCTCCGGGGGGGGAGTCTCTGGAAACACCATATATTTT	CATSSGGGVSGNTIYF
TRBD1	TRBV27	.	TRBJ1-1	TGTGCCACCGAAAAGGGACAGGGTGAAGCTTTCTTT	CATEKGQGEAFF
TRBD1	TRBV27	.	TRBJ1-2	TGTGCCAGCAGTCCACAGGGGGTGGGAAGAGGCTACACCTTC	CASSPQGVGRGYTF
.	TRBV9	.	TRBJ2-2	TGTGCCAGCAGCGTAGAGGGCAGGGTCACCGGGGAGCTGTTTTTT	CASSVEGRVTGELFF
.	TRBV13	.	TRBJ1-1	TGTGCCAGCAGTCGACGGGGTTTTACGACTGAAGCTTTCTTT	CASSRRGFTTEAFF